This T cell receptor (beta chain) came from a study of shared clonotypes between healthy human individuals. Germline CDR1 reads SGHAT; CDR2 reads FQNNGV. V gave up 0 bases and J gave up 6 bases, with 8 bases separating them. This CDR3 contains 13 residues. For this clone: No antigen is known for it.

General observations from the study: Clonotype sharing among donors likely depends on sequencing depth.

This was a deep-level run. The authors' processing: In the immunoSEQ data, sequences were junction-only and lacked quality scores, so filtering differed. Profiled with immunoSEQ multiplex PCR; TCRdb holds only in-frame clones, not every one. The DNA gave D and trimming, while V, J and clone size come from that table. Among some 800,000 clones listed, 80% to 95% were seen once. CD45RO negativity and positive selection for CCR7 defined naive CD8 cells, a population that excluded terminally differentiated effector memory CD45RA+ cells. Sequencing input: naive CD8+ T cells sorted from blood. This receptor was obtained from a young man in good health. The V and J genes are TRBV11-2 and TRBJ1-2; D is ambiguous. CDR3 residues: CASSLEWQDGYTF. Here the CDR3 DNA reads TGTGCCAGCAGCTTAGAGTGGCAGGATGGCTACACCTTC.